The 29 T cell receptor beta chains below come from one sample, sequenced in a study of T-cell reconstitution after alpha-beta-depleted transplantation in children. The authors prepared the TCRbeta library with unique molecular identifiers. TCRdb passed the PCR reads through MiXCR, listing each CDR3 protein once. The sample records 300,000 or so distinct CDR3 sequences, nearly 10% being singletons. This specimen consisted of PBMCs from the stem cell graft donor, obtained from the stem cell graft. These receptors were collected from a human donor who donated a stem cell graft to a child with SCID.

The chain combines TRBV20-1 with TRBJ2-1, with a weak D call TRBD1 (6 bases). The germline V gene encodes CDR1 DFQATT and CDR2 SNEGSKA (reference sequence). The V gene lost 1 base and the J gene lost 2 bases, with 12 bases spanning the gap. The CDR3 consists of 15 residues. The DNA for the CDR3 is TGCAGTGCTAGAGCGGCCAGGGGAACCTACAATGAGCAGTTCTTC. Translation: CSARAARGTYNEQFF.

This clonotype was observed a handful of times. The chain has TRBV6-1 and TRBJ1-1; no clear D gene. Germline CDR1 is MNHNS and CDR2 is SASEGT. The V end lost 2 bases, the J end lost 0 bases, and 4 bases lay between the germline ends. This CDR3 has 13 amino acids. In DNA form, the CDR3 reads TGTGCCAGCAGTGAAAACATGAACACTGAAGCTTTCTTT. As protein: CASSENMNTEAFF.

This clonotype came up a few times. The genes are TRBV3-1 and TRBJ1-6; D is undetermined. CDR1 is LGHDT and CDR2 is YNNKEL in the germline V gene (reference sequence). Trimming shortened V by 4 bases and J by 7 bases, and 5 bases separated the two germline ends. This CDR3 contains 12 residues. The CDR3 region has the DNA TGTGCCAGCAGCCGACAAAATTCACCCCTCCACTTT. Translation: CASSRQNSPLHF.

This CDR3 reads CASTGDRPPYEQYF. The CDR3 DNA is TGTGCCAGCACGGGGGACAGGCCCCCCTACGAGCAGTACTTC. The chain uses TRBV12-3 or TRBV12-4 and TRBJ2-7; 8 bases match TRBD1. The trim removed 7 bases at V and 2 bases at J, leaving 7 bases unmatched. The CDR3 runs to 14 residues.

The V gene is TRBV19, the J gene TRBJ1-5; the D is unclear. Germline CDR1 reads LNHDA; CDR2 reads SQIVND (reference sequence). The germline V and J ends were trimmed by 1 base and 1 base, with 11 bases remaining between them. The CDR3 length is 16 residues. Written as DNA, the CDR3 is TGTGCCAGTAGTATAGTAAAGGATCCCAGCAATCAGCCCCAGCATTTT. It translates to CASSIVKDPSNQPQHF.

The gene calls are TRBV5-1 and TRBJ2-3; perhaps D is TRBD1 or TRBD2 (6 bases each). With 0 bases removed from V and 6 bases from J, the gap between germline ends came to 20 bases. Germline CDR1 reads SGHRS; CDR2 reads YFSETQ. The CDR3 is 17 amino acids. CDR3 nucleotides: TGCGCCAGCAGCTTGGCCAGAGAAGACAGGAGGGGGGATACGCAGTATTTT. Protein: CASSLAREDRRGDTQYF.

This clonotype was observed a few times. Here the CDR3 DNA reads TGTGCCAGCAGCTCGGGGACAAATGAAAAACTGTTTTTT. Its translation: CASSSGTNEKLFF. The chain is built from TRBV7-8 and TRBJ1-4; possibly TRBD1 for D (6 bases). V lost 4 bases and J lost 5, with 8 bases in between. The CDR3 contains 13 residues. The germline CDR1 and CDR2 sequences are SGHVS and FQNEAQ.

This clonotype came up a few times. The J gene is TRBJ2-2, the V gene TRBV5-1, with D uncertain. The CDR3 is made up of 13 amino acids. V shed 0 bases and J shed 7 bases, with 7 bases lying between them. CDR1 is SGHRS and CDR2 is YFSETQ in the germline V gene. DNA of the CDR3: TGCGCCAGCAGCTTGGACCTTAACGGGGAGCTGTTTTTT. Protein sequence: CASSLDLNGELFF.

Note on this clonotype: A read error may be the cause here, since a much bigger clone is one base away. V and J are TRBV12-3 or TRBV12-4 and TRBJ2-1; 11 bases align to TRBD2. This CDR3 contains 16 residues. CDR3 in amino acids: CASSHIAGGLYNKQFF. DNA for the CDR3: TGTGCCAGCAGTCACATAGCGGGGGGGCTCTACAATAAGCAGTTCTTC.

The rearrangement links TRBV29-1 to TRBJ2-1; D is possibly TRBD2 (6 bases). CDR1 SQVTM and CDR2 ANQGSEA come from the germline V gene. The CDR3 covers 15 residues. Trimming shortened V by 6 bases and J by 2 bases, and 17 bases separated the two germline ends. The CDR3 reads CSVQAATSPYNEQFF. In nucleotides, the CDR3 is TGCAGCGTCCAGGCGGCTACTAGCCCCTACAATGAGCAGTTCTTC.

A few counts support this clonotype. J is TRBJ1-5 and V is TRBV7-6, with D uncertain. With 3 bases removed from V and 0 bases from J, the gap between germline ends came to 12 bases. The V gene's germline CDR1 is SGHVS and CDR2 FNYEAQ. The CDR3 runs 16 residues. CDR3: CASSLSVQNSNQPQHF. CDR3 bases: TGTGCCAGCAGCTTGTCGGTACAGAATAGCAATCAGCCCCAGCATTTT.

This clonotype has a handful of counts. V and J are TRBV9 and TRBJ2-5, with TRBD1 as a possible D gene (6 bases). V was pared by 0 bases and J by 2 bases, with 8 bases between. The CDR3 totals 14 residues. Looked up from germline, CDR1 is SGDLS and CDR2 is YYNGEE. The CDR3 DNA sequence: TGTGCCAGCAGCGTAGCAGGGGCGCAAGAGACCCAGTACTTC. Encoded protein: CASSVAGAQETQYF.

The chain has TRBV27 and TRBJ2-1, with D perhaps matching TRBD2 (5 bases). V was clipped by 7 bases and J by 8 bases, with 15 bases between them. CDR3 length equals 13 residues. Germline values: CDR1 MNHEY, CDR2 SMNVEV (reference sequence). CDR3 sequence: CASTVGGRDEQFF. CDR3 sequence (DNA): TGTGCCAGCACGGTGGGCGGGCGGGATGAGCAGTTCTTC.

In this sample, this clonotype turned up many times. The chain combines TRBV5-1 with TRBJ2-5; D ambiguous. CDR3 length: 14 amino acids. Germline V gene data show CDR1 as SGHRS and CDR2 as YFSETQ. With 0 bases removed from V and 1 base from J, the gap between germline ends came to 7 bases. The CDR3 sequence is CASSLDWGQETQYF. The CDR3 DNA follows: TGCGCCAGCAGCTTGGATTGGGGCCAAGAGACCCAGTACTTC.

The sample holds a few counts of this clonotype. The rearrangement uses TRBV28 and TRBJ1-2; TRBD1 matches at 7 bases. The germline V gene has CDR1 MDHEN and CDR2 SYDVKM. The CDR3 sequence is 12 residues long. Trimming at V came to 3 bases and at J to 8 bases, leaving 3 bases not matched to a gene. As DNA, the CDR3 is TGTGCCAGCAGTTTGTTACAGGGGGGCTACACCTTC. This codes for CASSLLQGGYTF.

This clonotype was seen repeatedly, ten times or more. The J gene is TRBJ2-7, the V gene TRBV5-1; D unresolved. CDR1 and CDR2 (germline): SGHRS, YFSETQ. V lost 0 bases, J lost 0 bases, and 10 bases lay in between. CDR3 length: 15 amino acids. The CDR3 spells CASSLAGSFSYEQYF. The CDR3, as DNA: TGCGCCAGCAGCTTGGCCGGTTCCTTCTCCTACGAGCAGTACTTC. The full variable domain, rest sourced from reference TRBV5-1 and TRBJ2-7, is KAGVTQTPRYLIKTRGQQVTLSCSPISGHRSVSWYQQTPGQGLQFLFEYFSETQRNKGNFPGRFSGRQFSNSRSEMNVSTLELGDSALYLCASSLAGSFSYEQYFGPGTRLTVT.

V gene TRBV29-1 combines with J gene TRBJ2-5; 10 bases agree with TRBD1. The CDR3 is 12 amino acids. The V segment lost 4 bases and the J segment 5 bases; nucleotides outside the gene matches: 1. Germline assignment: CDR1 SQVTM and CDR2 ANQGSEA. The CDR3 loop is CSVVGQGETQYF. CDR3 DNA sequence: TGCAGCGTTGTGGGACAGGGGGAGACCCAGTACTTC.

This sequence joins TRBV6-1 and TRBJ1-2; 7 bases line up with TRBD1. The V segment lost 0 bases and the J segment 7 bases; nucleotides outside the gene matches: 11. CDR1 is MNHNS and CDR2 is SASEGT in the germline V gene. The CDR3 is 16 amino acids. CDR3 coding DNA: TGTGCCAGCAGTGAAGCGTCCCGACAGGGTCATCGTGGCTACACCTTC. Its protein product is CASSEASRQGHRGYTF.

The V gene is TRBV20-1, the J gene TRBJ2-3, with D possibly TRBD2 on 6 matching bases. CDR1 DFQATT and CDR2 SNEGSKA come from the germline V gene (reference sequence). This CDR3 region has 12 residues. The ends were cut back, 7 bases at V and 0 bases at J, with 8 bases in the middle. Here the CDR3 DNA reads TGCAGTGGGGACTTAAGCACAGATACGCAGTATTTT. This translates into CSGDLSTDTQYF.

The J gene is TRBJ2-1, the V gene TRBV20-1; perhaps D is TRBD1 or TRBD2 (6 bases each). V was shortened by 7 bases and J by 0 bases, with 19 bases between the two germline ends. The CDR3 contains 16 residues. Per germline, CDR1 DFQATT and CDR2 SNEGSKA (reference sequence). The CDR3: CSGLDGGLSSYNEQFF. CDR3 DNA: TGCAGTGGGCTTGACGGGGGCCTAAGCTCCTACAATGAGCAGTTCTTC.

This clonotype was recorded at least ten times. This sequence joins TRBV21-1 and TRBJ1-6. TRBV21-1 constitutes a pseudogene. This CDR3 is built from 17 residues. The CDR3 DNA reads TGTGCCAGCAGCAAAGAAGTGGATAGCTCCTATAATTCACCCCTCCACTTT. It translates to CASSKEVDSSYNSPLHF.

This clonotype was found a few times. The chain carries TRBV5-6 and TRBJ2-7, with D perhaps matching TRBD1 (5 bases). V was pared by 1 base and J by 4 bases, with 15 bases between. CDR1 and CDR2 from the germline V gene are SGHDT and YYEEEE. This CDR3 is built from 15 residues. Here the CDR3 reads CASSLWQGPTYEQYF. The CDR3 coding sequence is TGTGCCAGCAGCTTGTGGCAGGGTCCTACTTACGAGCAGTACTTC.

This clonotype came up a few times. The J gene is TRBJ2-1, the V gene TRBV9, with 10 bases identical to TRBD2. Trimming cost V 4 bases and J 8 bases; bases outside gene matches: 9. This CDR3 contains 15 residues. From germline, CDR1 is SGDLS and CDR2 YYNGEE. DNA of the CDR3: TGTGCCAGCAGCAGACCGGGACTAGCGTTTCATGAGCAGTTCTTC. Amino acids: CASSRPGLAFHEQFF.

This chain connects TRBV12-3 or TRBV12-4 to TRBJ1-2, with D possibly matching TRBD1 (5 bases). V lost 3 bases and J 4 bases, leaving 12 bases between the germline ends. The CDR3 covers 14 residues. The CDR3 DNA reads as TGTGCCAGCAGTTTCGCAGGGCAGGCCTATGGCTACACCTTC. Its translation: CASSFAGQAYGYTF.

This clonotype was observed a handful of times. The chain employs TRBV6-1 and TRBJ2-6; weak D call: TRBD1 (6 bases). V was trimmed by 6 bases and J by 2 bases, leaving 8 bases between them. CDR1 MNHNS and CDR2 SASEGT come from the germline V gene. The CDR3 has 14 residues. The CDR3 DNA is TGTGCCAGCAGGGGGGACACTGGGGCCAACGTCCTGACTTTC. Protein: CASRGDTGANVLTF.

This chain connects TRBV5-1 to TRBJ1-1; D possibly corresponds to TRBD1 (5 bases). CDR3 length: 15 residues. The V gene lost 4 bases and the J gene lost 5 bases, with 18 bases spanning the gap. Germline V gene data show CDR1 as SGHRS and CDR2 as YFSETQ. CDR3 DNA sequence: TGCGCCAGCAGCCCCAATGGGGGGGGGAAAACTGAAGCTTTCTTT. As protein: CASSPNGGGKTEAFF.

There are a few counts of this clonotype. This chain connects TRBV21-1 to TRBJ1-4. TRBV21-1 is noted as a pseudogene. This CDR3 comprises 15 residues. The DNA of the CDR3 is TGTGCCAGCAGCAGCTTGTGGAGAACTAATGAAAAACTGTTTTTT. It translates to CASSSLWRTNEKLFF.

The rearrangement links TRBV5-1 to TRBJ1-5; D unresolved. CDR3 length: 15 residues. V gave up 4 bases and J gave up 6 bases, with 17 bases separating them. The germline V gene has CDR1 SGHRS and CDR2 YFSETQ. The CDR3 sequence: CASSAGGSWGQPQHF. In nucleotides, the CDR3 is TGCGCCAGCAGCGCGGGAGGGAGTTGGGGTCAGCCCCAGCATTTT.

This clonotype was picked up a small number of times. The gene calls are TRBV10-3 and TRBJ2-2; D remains unclear. The CDR3 sequence is 15 residues long. CDR1 is ENHRY, CDR2 SYGVKD, per germline. V was trimmed by 4 bases and J by 5 bases, leaving 14 bases between them. CDR3 in amino acids: CAISAPSPTTGELFF. CDR3 sequence (DNA): TGTGCCATCAGTGCCCCCAGTCCGACTACCGGGGAGCTGTTTTTT.